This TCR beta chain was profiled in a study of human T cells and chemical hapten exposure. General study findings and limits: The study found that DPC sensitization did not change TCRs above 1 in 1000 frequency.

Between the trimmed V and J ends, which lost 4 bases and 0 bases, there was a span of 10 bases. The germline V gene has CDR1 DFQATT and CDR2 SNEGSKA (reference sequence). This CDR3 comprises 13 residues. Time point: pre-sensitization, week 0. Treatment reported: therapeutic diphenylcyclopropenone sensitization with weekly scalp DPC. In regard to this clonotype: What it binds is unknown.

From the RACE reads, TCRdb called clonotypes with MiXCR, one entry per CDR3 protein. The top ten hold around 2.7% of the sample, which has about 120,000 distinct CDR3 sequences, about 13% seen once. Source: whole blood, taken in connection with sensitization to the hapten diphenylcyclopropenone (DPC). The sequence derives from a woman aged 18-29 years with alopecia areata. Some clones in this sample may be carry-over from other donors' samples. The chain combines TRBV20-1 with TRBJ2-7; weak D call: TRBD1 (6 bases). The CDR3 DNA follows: TGCAGTGCTAATATAGGGGGCTCCTACGAGCAGTACTTC. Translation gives CSANIGGSYEQYF.